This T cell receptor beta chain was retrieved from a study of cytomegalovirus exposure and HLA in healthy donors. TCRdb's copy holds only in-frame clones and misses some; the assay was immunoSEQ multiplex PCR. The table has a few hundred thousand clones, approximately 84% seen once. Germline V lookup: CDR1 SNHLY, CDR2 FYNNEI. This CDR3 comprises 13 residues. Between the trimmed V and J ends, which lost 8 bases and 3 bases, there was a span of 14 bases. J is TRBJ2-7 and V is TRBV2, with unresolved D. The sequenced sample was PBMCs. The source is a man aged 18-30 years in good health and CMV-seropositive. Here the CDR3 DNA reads TGTGCCAGCCGAGAAGATCCTGACTACGAGCAGTACTTC. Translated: CASREDPDYEQYF.